The rows below give T cell receptor beta chains drawn from one sample of a study of response to subunit inactivated influenza vaccine. TCRdb reanalysed the RT-PCR reads using MiXCR and keeps one entry per CDR3 protein. The table records about 190,000 distinct CDR3 sequences, about an eighth of them present only once. The sequences come from CD8+ T cells sorted from PBMCs, collected roughly 5 days after vaccination. These receptor sequences come from a man aged 45-65 years who received an inactivated influenza vaccine. CDR3s include the opening cysteine and the closing phenylalanine or tryptophan. The D gene is left open where the match is weak. Size is stated for part of the rows, as once, few or many counts, or as a class when the clone is expanded.

J,V,D,size,DNA,CDR3
TRBJ2-1,TRBV6-2/TRBV6-3,TRBD1,.,TGTGCCAGCAGTTTACAGGGGACCTTCTACAATGAGCAGTTCTTC,CASSLQGTFYNEQFF
TRBJ2-3,TRBV7-6,TRBD1,.,TGTGCCAGCAGCTTGACAGGGGGGCACACAGATACGCAGTATTTT,CASSLTGGHTDTQYF
TRBJ2-7,TRBV4-3,.,few,TGCGCCAGCAGCCAGTTGCTGGTGGGGTACGAGCAGTACTTC,CASSQLLVGYEQYF
TRBJ2-3,TRBV27,TRBD2,.,TGTGCCAGCAGTTTATCACTAGCGGGGGCCACAGATACGCAGTATTTT,CASSLSLAGATDTQYF
TRBJ2-1,TRBV29-1,.,few,TGCAGCGTTGACAAAGGGGACAATGAGCAGTTCTTC,CSVDKGDNEQFF
TRBJ2-1,TRBV6-2/TRBV6-3,.,once,TGTGCCAGCAGTTCTACCTGGAGAAATGAGCAGTTCTTC,CASSSTWRNEQFF
TRBJ2-1,TRBV12-3/TRBV12-4,.,.,TGTGTCAGCAGCGAACTCCTCTCTCTCCATGAGCAGTTCTTC,CVSSELLSLHEQFF
TRBJ2-2,TRBV28,TRBD2,many,TGTGCCAGCAGTTTCCCGACTAGCGGGGCCACTACGAACACCGGGGAGCTGTTTTTT,CASSFPTSGATTNTGELFF
TRBJ1-2,TRBV5-6,.,.,TGTGCCAGCTCCCTCCCGCCAGGGGACTATGGCTACACCTTC,CASSLPPGDYGYTF
TRBJ2-1,TRBV5-1,.,.,TGCGCCAGCAGCTTAAAAGCAAGGGAGCAGTTCTTC,CASSLKAREQFF
TRBJ2-7,TRBV10-3,.,.,TGTGCCATCAGTGAGTCGGGGGGGGCCTACGGGCACTACTTC,CAISESGGAYGHYF
TRBJ2-7,TRBV9,.,few,TGTGCCAGCAGCCCGGGACCGGGGGCCTACGAGCAGTACTTC,CASSPGPGAYEQYF
TRBJ2-5,TRBV4-3,TRBD1,.,TGCGCCAGCAGCCAAGTTTGGGGACAGGGGATGGGCAATGTGGAGACCCAGTACTTC,CASSQVWGQGMGNVETQYF
TRBJ2-5,TRBV13,.,few,TGTGCCAGTCATGGCAGGGCCCTCCCAGAGACCCAGTACTTC,CASHGRALPETQYF
TRBJ2-3,TRBV3-1,TRBD1,.,TGTGCCAGCAGCCAGGGGCAGGGGGCCACAGATACGCAGTATTTT,CASSQGQGATDTQYF
TRBJ2-1,TRBV30,.,.,TGTGCCTGGAGTGTCCATCTAGCAATTGAGCAGTTCTTC,CAWSVHLAIEQFF
TRBJ2-7,TRBV12-3/TRBV12-4,.,few,TGTGCCAGCAGCCGGTACGGGAGAGAGCAGTACTTC,CASSRYGREQYF
TRBJ1-5,TRBV7-9,.,.,TGTGCCAGCAGCTTAGGGGAATGGCCCCAGCATTTT,CASSLGEWPQHF
TRBJ1-1,TRBV7-9,.,many,TGTGCCAGCAGCTTGGATAAAGGCACTGAAGCTTTCTTT,CASSLDKGTEAFF
TRBJ1-2,TRBV14,.,.,TGTGCCAGCAGCGAAGAACTCTGGGGGCCCTATGGCTACACCTTC,CASSEELWGPYGYTF
TRBJ2-5,TRBV29-1,.,few,TGCAGCGTTGAAGATCGGGCAGGGGAAGGGACCCAGTACTTC,CSVEDRAGEGTQYF
TRBJ2-7,TRBV27,.,many,TGTGCCAGCAGTTTAACAGGAGTCTACGAGCAGTACTTC,CASSLTGVYEQYF
TRBJ2-3,TRBV28,TRBD1,few,TGTGCCAGCAGTTTAGTCGGGACAGGGTGGACAGATACGCAGTATTTT,CASSLVGTGWTDTQYF
TRBJ2-3,TRBV5-1,.,many,TGCGCCAGCAGCTTGGACGACACAGATACGCAGTATTTT,CASSLDDTDTQYF
TRBJ1-2,TRBV4-3,.,few,TGCGCCAGCAGCCAAGATCCCCCGGACCGAGGGATCTATGGCTACACCTTC,CASSQDPPDRGIYGYTF
TRBJ1-5,TRBV9,.,few,TGTGCCAGCAGCGTACAGGGCGGGAATCAGCCCCAGCATTTT,CASSVQGGNQPQHF
TRBJ2-7,TRBV9,TRBD2,.,TGTGCCAGCAGCCCCGGACTAGCGGGGGTGTTCTCCTACGAGCAGTACTTC,CASSPGLAGVFSYEQYF
TRBJ2-7,TRBV7-2,.,few,TGTGCCAGCAGCTTAGAAACTCACCCATCCTACGAGCAGTACTTC,CASSLETHPSYEQYF
TRBJ1-5,TRBV12-3/TRBV12-4,.,.,TGTGCCAGCAGCCACCCCCTCGGAGACAGCTCGATTCAGCCCCAGCATTTT,CASSHPLGDSSIQPQHF
TRBJ2-7,TRBV6-1,.,many,TGTGCCAGCAGTCAACTCTGGGACACCAGAGGCTACGAGCAGTACTTC,CASSQLWDTRGYEQYF
TRBJ2-1,TRBV6-5,.,.,TGTGCCAGCAGTTACTCTGGGGGCTACTACAATGAGCAGTTCTTC,CASSYSGGYYNEQFF
TRBJ2-2,TRBV4-3,.,many,TGCGCCAGCAGCCAAGATAACGATAACACCGGGGAGCTGTTTTTT,CASSQDNDNTGELFF
TRBJ2-5,TRBV7-9,TRBD2,.,TGTGCCAGCAGCCCCAGACTAGCGGGTACTGACGGGGAGACCCAGTACTTC,CASSPRLAGTDGETQYF
TRBJ2-5,TRBV7-7,TRBD2,.,TGTGCCAGCAGCCAGACGGGGACTAGCGGGAGAGAGACCCAGTACTTC,CASSQTGTSGRETQYF
TRBJ2-7,TRBV20-1,.,few,TGCAGTGCTAGAGATCAGCTCAGGGGCTACGAGCAGTACTTC,CSARDQLRGYEQYF
TRBJ2-2,TRBV18,.,many,TGTGCCAGCTCACCAAGACCTATCGCGAACACCGGGGAGCTGTTTTTT,CASSPRPIANTGELFF
TRBJ1-3,TRBV7-9,.,few,TGTGCCAGCAGCCCACCGGGACGGAACTCTGGAAACACCATATATTTT,CASSPPGRNSGNTIYF
TRBJ2-1,TRBV11-1,.,few,TGTGCCAGCAAAAGTCCGCCCGGGCAGGGCTATTTCTACAATGAGCAGTTCTTC,CASKSPPGQGYFYNEQFF
TRBJ2-7,TRBV27,.,.,TGTGCCAGCAGCCCCCGGAAAACCTACGAGCAGTACTTC,CASSPRKTYEQYF
TRBJ2-3,TRBV13,.,.,TGTGCCAGCAGCTTAGGGTCCACCGTGGGGCTGGGAGATACGCAGTATTTT,CASSLGSTVGLGDTQYF
TRBJ1-2,TRBV4-3,.,few,TGCGCCAGCAGCCAATCTCAGACAGAGAACTATGGCTACACCTTC,CASSQSQTENYGYTF
TRBJ2-7,TRBV29-1,.,.,TGCAGCGTTGAAGACGAGAGCTCCTACGAGCAGTACTTC,CSVEDESSYEQYF
TRBJ1-2,TRBV9,TRBD1,.,TGTGCCAGCAGCCACCCGGGACAGGGATTTACAACTGACTATGGCTACACCTTC,CASSHPGQGFTTDYGYTF
TRBJ2-7,TRBV28,.,few,TGTGCCAGCAGTTTACTCGGGGTGGGGGCGTACGAGCAGTACTTC,CASSLLGVGAYEQYF
TRBJ2-6,TRBV2,TRBD2,.,TGTGCCAGCTGTTTCCCGACTTTCCTAGCGGGGTCTGGGGCCAACGTCCTGACTTTC,CASCFPTFLAGSGANVLTF
TRBJ2-2,TRBV6-2/TRBV6-3,.,.,TGTGCCAGCAGTTACGACTGGAACACCGGGGAGCTGTTTTTT,CASSYDWNTGELFF
TRBJ2-7,TRBV6-2/TRBV6-3,TRBD2,few,TGTGCCAGCAGTTCCCTAGCGGGAGGTCGACTGTACGAGCAGTACTTC,CASSSLAGGRLYEQYF
TRBJ2-2,TRBV12-3/TRBV12-4,.,.,TGTGCCAGCAGTTTGGAAGGGGGTAGCACCGGGGAGCTGTTTTTT,CASSLEGGSTGELFF
TRBJ2-7,TRBV6-2/TRBV6-3,.,.,TGTGCCAGCAGTTACCGTTTCGCCGGGACGGACTACGTTTACGAGCAGTACTTC,CASSYRFAGTDYVYEQYF
TRBJ2-5,TRBV4-2,TRBD2,few,TGTGCCAGCAGCCAAGATGGGACTAGCGGGGGAGCAGTAAGGGAGACCCAGTACTTC,CASSQDGTSGGAVRETQYF
TRBJ2-7,TRBV12-3/TRBV12-4,TRBD2,.,TGTGCCAGCAGTCCTGTAGGACTAGCGGGAGCAATATACGACGAGCAGTACTTC,CASSPVGLAGAIYDEQYF
TRBJ1-3,TRBV9,.,few,TGTGCCAGCAGCGTCCCAGACAGACCTGGAAACACCATATATTTT,CASSVPDRPGNTIYF